This record covers a single TCR beta chain. It has no known antigen specificity. Base qualities are not recorded, but no much larger clone differs from it by a single base. The receptor library was made with the immunoSEQ multiplex PCR assay. In TCRdb, the immuneACCESS table is reduced to in-frame sequences with V and J assigned. These tables do not hold every clone; where another copy was compared, an unresolved V gene accounts for under half, and the others remain unexplained. This sample comprises about 130,000 clones, approximately 92% of them detected only once. The ten largest clonotypes hold roughly 2.7% of the sample. The data stem from a study of control samples from healthy donors and cancer patients (TCRdb year 2020). This TCR was recovered from a man aged 40-55 years in good health. Material: blood.

CDR3 reads: CSVADRGLGGYTF. The DNA is as follows: TGCAGCGTAGCTGACAGGGGGCTTGGCGGCTACACCTTC. The chain was built from TRBV29-1 and TRBJ1-2, and 10 junctional nucleotides match TRBD1. CDR1 SQVTM and CDR2 ANQGSEA are derived from the germline V gene. The CDR3 numbers 13 residues from cysteine through phenylalanine. Of the read, only the CDR3 DNA is kept; its 39 bases are in frame from base 1. From V the trimming removes 6 bases and from J it removes 8 bases, while the gene matches leave 9 bases of the junction unaccounted for.